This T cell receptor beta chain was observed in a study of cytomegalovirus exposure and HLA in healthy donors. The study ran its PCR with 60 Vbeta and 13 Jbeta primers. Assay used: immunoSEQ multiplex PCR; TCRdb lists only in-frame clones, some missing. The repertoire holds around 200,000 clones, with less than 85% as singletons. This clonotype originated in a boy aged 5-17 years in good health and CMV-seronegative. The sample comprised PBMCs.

CDR3 loop: CASSQAGETQYF. CDR3 in DNA: TGTGCCAGCAGCCAAGCGGGGGAGACCCAGTACTTC. The V gene is TRBV14, the J gene TRBJ2-5; possible D gene TRBD2, 5 bases. Per germline, CDR1 SGHDN and CDR2 FVKESK. The CDR3 spans 12 residues. V was cut by 1 base and J by 5 bases, with 5 bases left in between.